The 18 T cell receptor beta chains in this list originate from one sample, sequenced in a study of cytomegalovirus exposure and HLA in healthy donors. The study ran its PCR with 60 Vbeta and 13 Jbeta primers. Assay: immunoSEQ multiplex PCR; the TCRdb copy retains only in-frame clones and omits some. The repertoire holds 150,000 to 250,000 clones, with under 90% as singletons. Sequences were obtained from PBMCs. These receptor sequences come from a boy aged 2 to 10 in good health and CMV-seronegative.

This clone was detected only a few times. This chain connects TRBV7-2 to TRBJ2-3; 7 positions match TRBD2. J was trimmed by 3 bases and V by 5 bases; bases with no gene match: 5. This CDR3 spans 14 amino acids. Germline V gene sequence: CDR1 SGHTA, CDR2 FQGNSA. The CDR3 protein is CASSPLGGTDTQYF. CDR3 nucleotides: TGTGCCAGCAGCCCGTTGGGGGGGACAGATACGCAGTATTTT.

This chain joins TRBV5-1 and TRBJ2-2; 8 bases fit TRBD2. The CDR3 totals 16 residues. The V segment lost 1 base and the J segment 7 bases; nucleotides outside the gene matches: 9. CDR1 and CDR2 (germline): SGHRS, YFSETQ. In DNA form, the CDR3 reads TGCGCCAGCAGCTTGAGGCCCGGGGGGGTCCGCGGGGAGCTGTTTTTT. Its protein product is CASSLRPGGVRGELFF.

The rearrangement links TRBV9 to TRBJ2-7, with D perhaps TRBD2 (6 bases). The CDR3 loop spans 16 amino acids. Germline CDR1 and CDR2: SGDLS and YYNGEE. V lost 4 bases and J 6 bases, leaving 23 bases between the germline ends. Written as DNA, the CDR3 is TGTGCCAGCAGCCCCCGCGGGTCCGGGGGTAGTGGCGAGCAGTACTTC. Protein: CASSPRGSGGSGEQYF.

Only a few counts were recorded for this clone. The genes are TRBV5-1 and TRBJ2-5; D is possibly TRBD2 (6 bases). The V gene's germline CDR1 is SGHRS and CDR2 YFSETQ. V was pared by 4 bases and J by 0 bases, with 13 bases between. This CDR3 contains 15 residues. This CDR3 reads CASSTGLNHQETQYF. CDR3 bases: TGCGCCAGCAGCACCGGACTAAACCACCAAGAGACCCAGTACTTC. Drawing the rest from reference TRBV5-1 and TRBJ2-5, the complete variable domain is KAGVTQTPRYLIKTRGQQVTLSCSPISGHRSVSWYQQTPGQGLQFLFEYFSETQRNKGNFPGRFSGRQFSNSRSEMNVSTLELGDSALYLCASSTGLNHQETQYFGPGTRLLVL.

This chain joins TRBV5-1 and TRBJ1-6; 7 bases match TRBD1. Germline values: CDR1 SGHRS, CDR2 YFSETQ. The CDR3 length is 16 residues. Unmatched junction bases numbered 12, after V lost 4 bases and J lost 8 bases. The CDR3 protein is CASSPNTGTDHSPLHF. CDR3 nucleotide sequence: TGCGCCAGCAGCCCGAATACCGGGACAGACCATTCACCCCTCCACTTT.

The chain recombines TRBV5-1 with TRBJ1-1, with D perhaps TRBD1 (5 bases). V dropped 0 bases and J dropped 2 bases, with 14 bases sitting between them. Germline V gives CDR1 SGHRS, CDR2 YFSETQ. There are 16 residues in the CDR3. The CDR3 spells CASSLEVRVGNTEAFF. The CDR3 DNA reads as TGCGCCAGCAGCTTGGAGGTCAGGGTAGGAAACACTGAAGCTTTCTTT.

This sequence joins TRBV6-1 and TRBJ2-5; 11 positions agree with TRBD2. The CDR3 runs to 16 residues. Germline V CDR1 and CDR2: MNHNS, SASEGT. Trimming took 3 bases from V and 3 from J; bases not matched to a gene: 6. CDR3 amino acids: CASSELELAGEETQYF. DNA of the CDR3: TGTGCCAGCAGTGAGCTAGAACTAGCGGGGGAAGAGACCCAGTACTTC.

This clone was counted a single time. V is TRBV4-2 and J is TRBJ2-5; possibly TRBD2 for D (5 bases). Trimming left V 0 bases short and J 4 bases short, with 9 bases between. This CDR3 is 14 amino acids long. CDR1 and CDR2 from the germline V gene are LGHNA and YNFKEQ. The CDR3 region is CASSQEASGETQYF. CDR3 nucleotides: TGTGCCAGCAGCCAAGAAGCCAGCGGAGAGACCCAGTACTTC.

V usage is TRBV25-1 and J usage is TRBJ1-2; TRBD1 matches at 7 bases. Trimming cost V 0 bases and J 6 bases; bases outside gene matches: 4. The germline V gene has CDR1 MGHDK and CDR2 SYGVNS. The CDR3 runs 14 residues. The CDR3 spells CASSEYQGGDGYTF. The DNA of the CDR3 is TGTGCCAGCAGTGAATATCAAGGGGGCGATGGCTACACCTTC.

CDR3 sequence reads: CASSVYSSYNEQFF. Written as DNA, the CDR3 is TGTGCCAGCAGCGTGTATAGCTCCTACAATGAGCAGTTCTTC. The chain uses TRBV9 and TRBJ2-1; D is uncertain. The CDR3 loop spans 14 amino acids. Germline V gene lookup returns CDR1 SGDLS and CDR2 YYNGEE. Between the trimmed V and J ends, which lost 2 bases and 0 bases, there was a span of 6 bases.

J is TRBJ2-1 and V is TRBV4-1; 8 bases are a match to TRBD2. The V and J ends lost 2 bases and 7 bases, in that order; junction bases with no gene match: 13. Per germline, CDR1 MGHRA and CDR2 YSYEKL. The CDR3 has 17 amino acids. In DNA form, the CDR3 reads TGCGCCAGCAGCCAACCCCCCGGTAGCGGGGTTTGGAATGAGCAGTTCTTC. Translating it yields CASSQPPGSGVWNEQFF.

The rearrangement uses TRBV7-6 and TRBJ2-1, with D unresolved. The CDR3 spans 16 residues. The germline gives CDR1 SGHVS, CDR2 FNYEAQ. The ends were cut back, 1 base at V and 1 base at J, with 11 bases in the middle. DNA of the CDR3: TGTGCCAGCAGCTTAGAGCAGGCCCCTTCCTACAATGAGCAGTTCTTC. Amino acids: CASSLEQAPSYNEQFF.

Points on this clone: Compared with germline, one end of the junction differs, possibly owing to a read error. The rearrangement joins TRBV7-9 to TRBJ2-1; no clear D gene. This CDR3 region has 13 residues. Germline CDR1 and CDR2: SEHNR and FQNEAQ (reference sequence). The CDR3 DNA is TGTTCCAGCAGCTTAGTCGGGTACAATGAGCAGTTCTTC. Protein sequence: CSSSLVGYNEQFF.

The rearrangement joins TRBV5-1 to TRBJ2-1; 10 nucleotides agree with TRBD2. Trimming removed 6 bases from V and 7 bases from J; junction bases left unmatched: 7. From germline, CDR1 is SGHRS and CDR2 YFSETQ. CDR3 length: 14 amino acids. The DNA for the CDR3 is TGCGCCAGCATGGAAGCGGGGGGGCCGAATGAGCAGTTCTTC. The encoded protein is CASMEAGGPNEQFF. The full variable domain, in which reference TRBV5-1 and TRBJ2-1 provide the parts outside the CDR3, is KAGVTQTPRYLIKTRGQQVTLSCSPISGHRSVSWYQQTPGQGLQFLFEYFSETQRNKGNFPGRFSGRQFSNSRSEMNVSTLELGDSALYLCASMEAGGPNEQFFGPGTRLTVL.

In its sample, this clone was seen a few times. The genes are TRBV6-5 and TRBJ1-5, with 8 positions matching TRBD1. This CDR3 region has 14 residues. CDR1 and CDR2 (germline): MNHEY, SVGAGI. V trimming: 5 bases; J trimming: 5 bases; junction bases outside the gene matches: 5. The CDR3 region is CASSVGQGHQPQHF. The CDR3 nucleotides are TGTGCCAGCAGTGTCGGACAGGGACATCAGCCCCAGCATTTT.

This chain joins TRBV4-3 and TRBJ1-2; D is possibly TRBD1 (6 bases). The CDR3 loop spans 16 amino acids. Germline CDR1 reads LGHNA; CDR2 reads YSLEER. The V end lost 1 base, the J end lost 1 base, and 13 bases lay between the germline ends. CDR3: CASSQGGQYDNYGYTF. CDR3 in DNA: TGCGCCAGCAGCCAAGGCGGACAGTACGATAACTATGGCTACACCTTC.

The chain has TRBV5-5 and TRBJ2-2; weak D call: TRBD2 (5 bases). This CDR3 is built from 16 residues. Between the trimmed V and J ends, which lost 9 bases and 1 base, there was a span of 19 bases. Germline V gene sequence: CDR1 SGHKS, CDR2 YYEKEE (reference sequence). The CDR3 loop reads CATKRVPSLNTGELFF. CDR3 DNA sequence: TGTGCCACCAAGAGGGTACCCAGCCTGAACACCGGGGAGCTGTTTTTT.

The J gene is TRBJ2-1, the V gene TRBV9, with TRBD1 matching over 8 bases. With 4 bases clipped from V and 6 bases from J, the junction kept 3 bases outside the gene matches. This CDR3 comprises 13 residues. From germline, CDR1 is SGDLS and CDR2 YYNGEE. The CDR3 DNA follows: TGTGCCAGCAGCCGGACAGGGAGCAATGAGCAGTTCTTC. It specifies CASSRTGSNEQFF.